These 15 T cell receptor beta chains came from one sample sequenced in a study of T cell changes during pregnancy in multiple sclerosis. The method was immunoSEQ multiplex PCR; TCRdb's version includes in-frame clones alone and lacks a portion of them. The table lists 80,000 to 95,000 clones, roughly 95% of them singletons. Material: peripheral blood, obtained in the third trimester of pregnancy. Receptors originate from a female donor in good health, enrolled as a control in a pregnancy study.

The rearrangement links TRBV5-4 to TRBJ1-1; TRBD1 aligns across 9 bases. V lost 6 bases and J lost 1; bases outside the gene matches: 13. This CDR3 is built from 17 residues. Germline assignment: CDR1 SGHNT and CDR2 YYREEE (reference sequence). The chain's CDR3 is CASTPRTGGAPNTEAFF. In nucleotides, the CDR3 is TGTGCCAGCACCCCTCGCACAGGGGGCGCCCCGAACACTGAAGCTTTCTTT.

This clone was found once. V is TRBV2 and J is TRBJ2-3, with 9 positions matching TRBD2. The CDR3 covers 15 residues. V shed 6 bases, J shed 1 base, and the junction held 5 bases outside the gene matches. Germline lookup yields CDR1 SNHLY and CDR2 FYNNEI. In DNA form, the CDR3 reads TGTGCCAGCAGCGGACTAGCGTCTCGCACAGATACGCAGTATTTT. It yields the protein CASSGLASRTDTQYF.

This chain's CDR3 is CASGLWAAGETQYF. Here the CDR3 DNA reads TGTGCTAGTGGTTTGTGGGCCGCCGGAGAGACCCAGTACTTC. The chain links TRBV12-5 to TRBJ2-5; D is ambiguous. This CDR3 has 14 amino acids. V dropped 2 bases and J dropped 4 bases, with 11 bases sitting between them. The V gene's germline CDR1 is LGHNT and CDR2 FRNRAP.

This chain joins TRBV4-2 and TRBJ2-5; D might be TRBD2 (6 bases). Trimming pared 0 bases from V and 2 bases from J, leaving 13 bases between. CDR1 LGHNA and CDR2 YNFKEQ come from the germline V gene. This CDR3 has 16 residues. The CDR3 sequence is CASSQDNSGYQETQYF. The DNA of the CDR3 is TGTGCCAGCAGCCAAGATAATAGCGGTTATCAAGAGACCCAGTACTTC.

This clone was seen just once. This chain uses TRBV27 with TRBJ2-7; the match to TRBD2 covers 13 bases. Trimming removed 5 bases from V and 12 bases from J; junction bases left unmatched: 10. Per germline, CDR1 MNHEY and CDR2 SMNVEV (reference sequence). The CDR3 has 14 amino acids. The CDR3 nucleotides read TGTGCCAGCAGTCAAGGGACTAGCGGGATAGGCCTGTACTTC. It is translated as CASSQGTSGIGLYF.

The chain uses TRBV6-5 and TRBJ1-1, with TRBD1 matching over 10 bases. With V trimmed by 8 bases and J by 6 bases, 9 bases remained unmatched. The germline V gene encodes CDR1 MNHEY and CDR2 SVGAGI. This CDR3 spans 14 amino acids. CDR3 DNA sequence: TGTGCCAGCGTCTCGACAGGGGGCTCCCCTGAAGCTTTCTTT. Residues: CASVSTGGSPEAFF.

V and J are TRBV14 and TRBJ2-1; 10 positions match TRBD2. Germline CDR1 is SGHDN and CDR2 is FVKESK. The junction had 7 bases not matched to a gene; V was cut back by 4 bases and J by 4 bases. CDR3 length equals 16 residues. The CDR3 bases are TGTGCCAGCAGCCTTGGAAGGACTAGCGGATACAATGAGCAGTTCTTC. As protein: CASSLGRTSGYNEQFF.

The V gene is TRBV6-4, the J gene TRBJ2-1; TRBD1 might be the D (5 bases). Germline V CDR1 and CDR2: MRHNA, SNTAGT. V was shortened by 6 bases and J by 4 bases, with 16 bases between the two germline ends. This CDR3 is 15 amino acids long. The CDR3 loop reads CASRMDGARYNEQFF. The CDR3 coding sequence is TGTGCCAGCAGGATGGATGGGGCCCGGTACAATGAGCAGTTCTTC.

This chain links TRBV10-2 with TRBJ2-4, with D hard to call. The germline CDR1 and CDR2 sequences are WSHSY and SAAADI. The ends were cut back, 4 bases at V and 0 bases at J, with 7 bases in the middle. This CDR3 has 14 amino acids. DNA of the CDR3: TGCGCCAGCAGTGCCGGAGTAGCCAAAAACATTCAGTACTTC. As protein: CASSAGVAKNIQYF.

The chain links TRBV6-1 to TRBJ2-1, with 10 bases aligning to TRBD2. J lost 7 bases, V lost 9 bases, and 6 bases had no gene match. This CDR3 spans 13 amino acids. CDR1 is MNHNS, CDR2 SASEGT, per germline. Here the CDR3 DNA reads TGTGCCAGTAGAGCGGGGGGGGGTAATGAGCAGTTCTTC. Translating gives CASRAGGGNEQFF.

The V gene is TRBV10-3, the J gene TRBJ1-5; possible D gene TRBD1, 6 bases. This CDR3 is 14 amino acids long. The V end was cut by 3 bases, the J end by 7 bases, with 13 bases between. CDR1 is ENHRY, CDR2 SYGVKD, per germline. This CDR3 reads CAISEGQGSQPQHF. The CDR3 region has the DNA TGTGCCATCAGTGAAGGGCAGGGGAGCCAGCCCCAGCATTTT.

V gene TRBV27 combines with J gene TRBJ2-7; D is unresolved. CDR1 MNHEY and CDR2 SMNVEV come from the germline V gene (reference sequence). CDR3 length: 13 residues. The V and J ends lost 3 bases and 0 bases respectively, with 6 bases between them. As DNA, the CDR3 is TGTGCCAGCAGTTTTACGAGCTCCTACGAGCAGTACTTC. Translated: CASSFTSSYEQYF.

V usage is TRBV19 and J usage is TRBJ2-1; D is unresolved. Per germline, CDR1 LNHDA and CDR2 SQIVND (reference sequence). This CDR3 has 13 amino acids. Between the trimmed V and J ends, which lost 5 bases and 4 bases, there was a span of 9 bases. The CDR3 bases are TGTGCCAGTAGTGGCTCTGCTTACAATGAGCAGTTCTTC. It codes for CASSGSAYNEQFF.

The V gene is TRBV15, the J gene TRBJ2-7, with TRBD1 matching 9 bases. The CDR3 length is 16 residues. Germline-derived CDR1 and CDR2 are LNHNV and YYDKDF (reference sequence). J gave up 4 bases and V 4 bases, and 11 bases lay outside the gene matches. CDR3 protein: CATSKKNRTGVYEQYF. CDR3 DNA: TGTGCCACCAGCAAAAAAAACAGGACAGGGGTTTACGAGCAGTACTTC.

This chain connects TRBV6-4 to TRBJ2-7; TRBD2 is a possible D gene (6 bases). CDR1 is MRHNA and CDR2 is SNTAGT in the germline V gene. This CDR3 contains 13 residues. The V and J ends lost 10 bases and 3 bases respectively, with 16 bases between them. The CDR3 DNA reads TGTGCCACCAGCGCACTAGCCTTCTACGAGCAGTACTTC. Amino acids: CATSALAFYEQYF.